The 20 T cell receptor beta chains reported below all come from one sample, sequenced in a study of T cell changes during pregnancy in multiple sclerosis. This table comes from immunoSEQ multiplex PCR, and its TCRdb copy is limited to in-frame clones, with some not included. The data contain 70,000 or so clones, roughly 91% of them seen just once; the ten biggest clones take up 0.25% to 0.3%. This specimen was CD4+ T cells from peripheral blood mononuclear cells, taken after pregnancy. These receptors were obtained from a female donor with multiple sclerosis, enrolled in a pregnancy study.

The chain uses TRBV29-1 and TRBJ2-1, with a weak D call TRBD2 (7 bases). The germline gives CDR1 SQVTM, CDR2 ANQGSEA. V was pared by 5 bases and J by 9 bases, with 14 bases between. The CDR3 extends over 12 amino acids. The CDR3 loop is CSVQRGGGEQFF. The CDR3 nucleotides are TGCAGCGTTCAAAGGGGGGGCGGTGAGCAGTTCTTC.

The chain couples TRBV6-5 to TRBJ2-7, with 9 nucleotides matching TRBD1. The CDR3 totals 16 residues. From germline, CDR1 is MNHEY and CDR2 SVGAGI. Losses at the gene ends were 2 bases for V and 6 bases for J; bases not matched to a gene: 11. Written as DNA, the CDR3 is TGTGCCAGCAGTTACGGTCAGGGACAGGGAACCCTCGAGCAGTACTTC. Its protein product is CASSYGQGQGTLEQYF.

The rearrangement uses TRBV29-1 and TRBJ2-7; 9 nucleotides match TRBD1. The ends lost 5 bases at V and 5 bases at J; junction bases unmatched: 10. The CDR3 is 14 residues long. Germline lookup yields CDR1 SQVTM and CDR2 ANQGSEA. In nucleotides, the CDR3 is TGCAGCGTTATAGGGAGGGACAGGGTCCACGAGCAGTACTTC. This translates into CSVIGRDRVHEQYF.

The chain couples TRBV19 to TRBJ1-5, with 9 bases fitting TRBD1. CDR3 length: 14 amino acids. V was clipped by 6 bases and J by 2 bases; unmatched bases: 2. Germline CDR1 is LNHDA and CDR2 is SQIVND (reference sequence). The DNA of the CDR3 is TGTGCCAGTAGCCGGGACAGGGGCAATCAGCCCCAGCATTTT. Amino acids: CASSRDRGNQPQHF.

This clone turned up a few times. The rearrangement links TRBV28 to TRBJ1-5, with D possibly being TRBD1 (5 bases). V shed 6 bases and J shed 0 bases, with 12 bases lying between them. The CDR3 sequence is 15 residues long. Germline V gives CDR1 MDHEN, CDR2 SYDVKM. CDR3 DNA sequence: TGTGCCAGCAGGGAAGGGGCGGTTAGCAATCAGCCCCAGCATTTT. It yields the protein CASREGAVSNQPQHF.

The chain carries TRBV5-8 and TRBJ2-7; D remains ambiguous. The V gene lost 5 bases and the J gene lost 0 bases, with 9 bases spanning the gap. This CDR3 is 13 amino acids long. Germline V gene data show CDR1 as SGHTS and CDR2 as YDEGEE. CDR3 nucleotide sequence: TGTGCCAGCAGGGTATCCTACTCCTACGAGCAGTACTTC. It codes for CASRVSYSYEQYF.

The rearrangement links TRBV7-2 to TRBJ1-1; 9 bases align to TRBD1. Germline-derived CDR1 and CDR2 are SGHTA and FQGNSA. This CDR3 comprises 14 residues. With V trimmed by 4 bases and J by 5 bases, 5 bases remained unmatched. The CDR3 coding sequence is TGTGCCAGCAGCTCAAGACAGGGGGGGACTGAAGCTTTCTTT. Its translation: CASSSRQGGTEAFF.

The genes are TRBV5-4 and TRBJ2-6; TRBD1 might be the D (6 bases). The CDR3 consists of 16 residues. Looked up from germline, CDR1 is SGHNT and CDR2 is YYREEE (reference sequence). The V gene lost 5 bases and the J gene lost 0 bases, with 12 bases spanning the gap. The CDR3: CASRTQGISGANVLTF. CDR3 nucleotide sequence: TGTGCCAGCAGAACGCAGGGGATCTCTGGGGCCAACGTCCTGACTTTC.

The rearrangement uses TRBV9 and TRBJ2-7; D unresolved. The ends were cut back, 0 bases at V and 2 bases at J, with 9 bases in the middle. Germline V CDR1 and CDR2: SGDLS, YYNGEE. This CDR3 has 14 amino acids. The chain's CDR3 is CASSVDQVPYEQYF. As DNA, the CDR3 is TGTGCCAGCAGCGTAGATCAGGTTCCCTACGAGCAGTACTTC.

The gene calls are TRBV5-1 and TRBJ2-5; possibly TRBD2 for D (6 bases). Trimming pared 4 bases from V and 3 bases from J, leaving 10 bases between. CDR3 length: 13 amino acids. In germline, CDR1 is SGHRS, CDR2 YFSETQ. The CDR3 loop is CASSKGLEETQYF. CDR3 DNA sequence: TGCGCCAGCAGCAAGGGACTGGAAGAGACCCAGTACTTC. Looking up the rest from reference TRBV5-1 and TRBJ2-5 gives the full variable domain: KAGVTQTPRYLIKTRGQQVTLSCSPISGHRSVSWYQQTPGQGLQFLFEYFSETQRNKGNFPGRFSGRQFSNSRSEMNVSTLELGDSALYLCASSKGLEETQYFGPGTRLLVL.

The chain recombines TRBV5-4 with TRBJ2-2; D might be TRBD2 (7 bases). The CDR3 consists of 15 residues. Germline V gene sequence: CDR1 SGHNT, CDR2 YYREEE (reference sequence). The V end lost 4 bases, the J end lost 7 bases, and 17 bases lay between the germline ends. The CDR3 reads CASSPDGGPNGELFF. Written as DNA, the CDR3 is TGTGCCAGCAGCCCGGACGGGGGGCCGAACGGGGAGCTGTTTTTT.

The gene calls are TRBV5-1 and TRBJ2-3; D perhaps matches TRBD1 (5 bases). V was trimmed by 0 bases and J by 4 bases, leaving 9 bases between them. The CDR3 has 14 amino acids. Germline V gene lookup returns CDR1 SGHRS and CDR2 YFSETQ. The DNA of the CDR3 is TGCGCCAGCAGCTTGGGAAGGGGTTCAGATACGCAGTATTTT. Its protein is CASSLGRGSDTQYF.

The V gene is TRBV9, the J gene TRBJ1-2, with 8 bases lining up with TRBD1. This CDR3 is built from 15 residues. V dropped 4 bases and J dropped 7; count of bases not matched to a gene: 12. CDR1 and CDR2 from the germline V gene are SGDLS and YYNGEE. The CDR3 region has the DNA TGTGCCAGCAGCCTCACCGGCGGGACAGGAAGTGGCTACACCTTC. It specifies CASSLTGGTGSGYTF. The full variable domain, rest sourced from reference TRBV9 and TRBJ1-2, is DSGVTQTPKHLITATGQRVTLRCSPRSGDLSVYWYQQSLDQGLQFLIQYYNGEERAKGNILERFSAQQFPDLHSELNLSSLELGDSALYFCASSLTGGTGSGYTFGSGTRLTVV.

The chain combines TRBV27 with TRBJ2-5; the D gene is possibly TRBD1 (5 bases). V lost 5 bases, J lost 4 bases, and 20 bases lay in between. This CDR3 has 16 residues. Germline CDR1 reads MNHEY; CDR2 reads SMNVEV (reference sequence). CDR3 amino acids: CASSTVGGALGETQYF. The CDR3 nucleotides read TGTGCCAGCAGTACCGTGGGTGGGGCACTCGGAGAGACCCAGTACTTC.

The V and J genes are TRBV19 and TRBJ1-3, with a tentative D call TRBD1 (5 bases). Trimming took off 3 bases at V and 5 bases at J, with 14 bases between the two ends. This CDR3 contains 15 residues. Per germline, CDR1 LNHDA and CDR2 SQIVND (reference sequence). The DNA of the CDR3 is TGTGCCAGTAGTATTAGAGGTCAGGACAGAAACACCATATATTTT. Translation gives CASSIRGQDRNTIYF.

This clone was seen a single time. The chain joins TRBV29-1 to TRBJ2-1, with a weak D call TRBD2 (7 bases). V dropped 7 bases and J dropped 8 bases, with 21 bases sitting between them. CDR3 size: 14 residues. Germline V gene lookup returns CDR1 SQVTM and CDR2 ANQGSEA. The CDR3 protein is CSARTRGKDDEQFF. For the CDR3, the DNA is TGCAGCGCCCGGACTAGGGGGAAGGACGATGAGCAGTTCTTC.

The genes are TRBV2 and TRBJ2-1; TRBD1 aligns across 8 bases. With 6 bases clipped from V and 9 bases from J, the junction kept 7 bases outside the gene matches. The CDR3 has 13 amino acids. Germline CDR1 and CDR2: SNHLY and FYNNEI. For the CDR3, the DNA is TGTGCCAGCAGGGGACAGGCGGGCTTTGAGCAGTTCTTC. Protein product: CASRGQAGFEQFF.

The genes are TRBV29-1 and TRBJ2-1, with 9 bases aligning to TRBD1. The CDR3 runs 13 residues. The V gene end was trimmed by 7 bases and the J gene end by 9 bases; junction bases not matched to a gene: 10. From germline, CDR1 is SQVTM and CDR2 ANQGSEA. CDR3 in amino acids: CSGGGQGLPEQFF. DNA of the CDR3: TGCAGCGGGGGGGGACAGGGTCTACCTGAGCAGTTCTTC.

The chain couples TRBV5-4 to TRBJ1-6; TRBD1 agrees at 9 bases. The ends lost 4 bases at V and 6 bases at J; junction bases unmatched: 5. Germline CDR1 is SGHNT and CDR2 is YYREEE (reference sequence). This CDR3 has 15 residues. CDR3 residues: CASSQDRGSNSPLHF. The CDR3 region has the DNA TGTGCCAGCAGCCAGGACAGGGGCTCTAATTCACCCCTCCACTTT.

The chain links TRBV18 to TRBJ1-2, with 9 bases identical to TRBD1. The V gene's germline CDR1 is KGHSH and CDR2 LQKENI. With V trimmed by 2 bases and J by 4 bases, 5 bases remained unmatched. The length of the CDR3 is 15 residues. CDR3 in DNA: TGTGCCAGCTCACCAACAGGGGGCGAGTTCTATGGCTACACCTTC. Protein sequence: CASSPTGGEFYGYTF. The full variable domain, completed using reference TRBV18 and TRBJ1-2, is NAGVMQNPRHLVRRRGQEARLRCSPMKGHSHVYWYRQLPEEGLKFMVYLQKENIIDESGMPKERFSAEFPKEGPSILRIQQVVRGDSAAYFCASSPTGGEFYGYTFGSGTRLTVV.